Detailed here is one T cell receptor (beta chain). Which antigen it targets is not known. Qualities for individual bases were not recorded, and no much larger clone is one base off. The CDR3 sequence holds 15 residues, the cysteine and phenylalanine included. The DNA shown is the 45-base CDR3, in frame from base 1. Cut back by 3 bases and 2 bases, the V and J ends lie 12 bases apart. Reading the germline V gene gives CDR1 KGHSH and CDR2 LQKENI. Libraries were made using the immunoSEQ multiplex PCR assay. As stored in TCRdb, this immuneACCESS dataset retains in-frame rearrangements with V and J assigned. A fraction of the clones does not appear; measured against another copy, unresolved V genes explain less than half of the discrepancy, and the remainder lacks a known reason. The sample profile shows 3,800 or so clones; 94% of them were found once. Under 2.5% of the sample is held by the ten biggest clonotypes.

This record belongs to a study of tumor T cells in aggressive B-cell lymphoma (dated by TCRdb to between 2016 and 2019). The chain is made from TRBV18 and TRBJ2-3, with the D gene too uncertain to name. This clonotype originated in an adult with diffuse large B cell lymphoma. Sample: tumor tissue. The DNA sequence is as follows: TGTGCCAGCTCACCGTACGATACAATCACAGATACGCAGTATTTT. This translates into CASSPYDTITDTQYF.